The 30 T cell receptor beta chains below all came from one sample that was sequenced in a study of PD-L1 blockade in urothelial cancer. TCRdb's table, derived via immunoSEQ multiplex PCR, lists solely in-frame clones and lacks some. The sample holds about 56,000 clones; about 85% are singletons and the top ten take around 16%. Time point noted: pretreatment peripheral blood. The input for sequencing was PBMCs, taken around atezolizumab (anti-PD-L1) treatment. The receptors originated from a man between 65 and 85 years old with urothelial cancer.

The table lists this clone with a count of one. This rearrangement joins TRBV19 to TRBJ1-3, with TRBD1 matching 9 bases. The CDR3 totals 16 residues. In germline, CDR1 is LNHDA, CDR2 SQIVND (reference sequence). With 8 bases clipped from V and 3 bases from J, the junction kept 11 bases outside the gene matches. The CDR3 sequence is CASCGTGNFHGNTIYF. The CDR3 coding sequence is TGTGCCAGTTGCGGGACAGGGAACTTTCATGGAAACACCATATATTTT.

V is TRBV6-6 and J is TRBJ1-1; 10 positions agree with TRBD1. The CDR3 runs to 16 residues. Germline loops: CDR1 MNHNY, CDR2 SVGAGI (reference sequence). The J segment lost 4 bases and the V segment lost 6 bases, leaving 11 bases of the junction unmatched. The CDR3: CASRTRQGATPTEAFF. In DNA, the CDR3 is TGTGCCAGCAGGACAAGACAGGGGGCTACCCCCACTGAAGCTTTCTTT.

The CDR3 reads CASRNGELNTEAFF. CDR3 bases: TGTGCCAGCAGGAATGGGGAGCTGAACACTGAAGCTTTCTTT. The V call is TRBV5-5, the J call TRBJ1-1; the D is unclear. The CDR3 covers 14 residues. V was cut by 5 bases and J by 0 bases, with 11 bases left in between. Germline CDR1 reads SGHKS; CDR2 reads YYEKEE (reference sequence).

The CDR3 reads CASSLRGRYAYF. CDR3 sequence (DNA): TGTGCCAGCAGCTTACGTGGCAGATACGCGTATTTT. The chain has TRBV7-9 and TRBJ2-3; the D is unclear. V was shortened by 2 bases and J by 14 bases, with 14 bases between the two germline ends. The CDR3 loop spans 12 amino acids. Germline CDR1 is SEHNR and CDR2 is FQNEAQ (reference sequence).

The CDR3 loop is CASSVVGGGPNEQFF. CDR3 DNA: TGTGCCAGCAGCGTAGTAGGGGGAGGGCCGAATGAGCAGTTCTTC. The V and J genes are TRBV9 and TRBJ2-1, with D tentatively TRBD2 (7 bases). V lost 0 bases, J lost 7 bases, and 14 bases lay in between. CDR1 is SGDLS, CDR2 YYNGEE, per germline. The CDR3 runs 15 residues. Drawing the rest from reference TRBV9 and TRBJ2-1, the complete variable domain is DSGVTQTPKHLITATGQRVTLRCSPRSGDLSVYWYQQSLDQGLQFLIQYYNGEERAKGNILERFSAQQFPDLHSELNLSSLELGDSALYFCASSVVGGGPNEQFFGPGTRLTVL.

The chain uses TRBV6-5 and TRBJ2-7; 9 bases are shared with TRBD1. V lost 6 bases to trimming and J lost 2 bases; unmatched junction nucleotides: 8. Germline CDR1 and CDR2: MNHEY and SVGAGI. The CDR3 has 15 residues. The CDR3 DNA sequence: TGTGCCAGCAGCCGGGGACAGGGTCGGGCCTACGAGCAGTACTTC. The encoded protein is CASSRGQGRAYEQYF.

The chain joins TRBV6-1 to TRBJ2-2; 11 positions agree with TRBD2. V dropped 9 bases and J dropped 1; count of bases not matched to a gene: 4. The V gene's germline CDR1 is MNHNS and CDR2 SASEGT. CDR3 size: 15 residues. The CDR3 spells CASRGTSGNTGELFF. CDR3 coding DNA: TGTGCCAGTCGGGGGACTAGCGGGAACACCGGGGAGCTGTTTTTT.

The chain recombines TRBV6-6 with TRBJ2-1; 8 bases map to TRBD2. After removal of 6 bases from V and 15 bases from J, the junction contained 10 bases not matched to a gene. This CDR3 is 12 amino acids long. Germline V gives CDR1 MNHNY, CDR2 SVGAGI (reference sequence). Here the CDR3 reads CASSQTREEVFF. For the CDR3, the DNA is TGTGCCAGCAGCCAGACGCGGGAGGAGGTGTTCTTC.

This sequence joins TRBV27 and TRBJ2-7, with TRBD1 matching 7 bases. CDR1 MNHEY and CDR2 SMNVEV come from the germline V gene (reference sequence). V dropped 8 bases and J dropped 1; count of bases not matched to a gene: 5. CDR3 length: 13 residues. CDR3 DNA: TGTGCCAGCGGACGGGACAGATCCTACGAGCAGTACTTC. Translating it yields CASGRDRSYEQYF.

The J gene is TRBJ2-3, the V gene TRBV4-1, with 13 bases identical to TRBD2. The junction had 13 bases not matched to a gene; V was cut back by 5 bases and J by 14 bases. Germline CDR1 reads MGHRA; CDR2 reads YSYEKL. The CDR3 sequence is 15 residues long. In DNA, the CDR3 is TGCGCCAGCAGCTGGACTAGCGGGAGTAACAGATACGCGTATTTT. Protein sequence: CASSWTSGSNRYAYF.

This CDR3 is CASSLPQENTEAFF. The CDR3 DNA follows: TGTGCCAGTAGTCTCCCTCAGGAAAACACTGAAGCTTTCTTT. The chain combines TRBV19 with TRBJ1-1; the D is unclear. Germline CDR1 reads LNHDA; CDR2 reads SQIVND (reference sequence). Trimming left V 5 bases short and J 2 bases short, with 12 bases between. The CDR3 covers 14 residues. Drawing the rest from reference TRBV19 and TRBJ1-1, the complete variable domain is DGGITQSPKYLFRKEGQNVTLSCEQNLNHDAMYWYRQDPGQGLRLIYYSQIVNDFQKGDIAEGYSVSREKKESFPLTVTSAQKNPTAFYLCASSLPQENTEAFFGQGTRLTVV.

The chain has TRBV7-9 and TRBJ1-1; 9 bases align to TRBD1. Trimming at V came to 5 bases and at J to 4 bases, leaving 14 bases not matched to a gene. The length of the CDR3 is 17 residues. The germline V gene has CDR1 SEHNR and CDR2 FQNEAQ (reference sequence). The CDR3 loop reads CASSADRGNIEGTEAFF. In nucleotides, the CDR3 is TGTGCCAGCAGCGCCGACAGGGGGAATATCGAGGGCACTGAAGCTTTCTTT.

This clone came up a few times. The chain employs TRBV6-5 and TRBJ2-7; 7 bases align to TRBD1. J was trimmed by 3 bases and V by 6 bases; bases with no gene match: 8. CDR3 size: 14 residues. Germline V gene lookup returns CDR1 MNHEY and CDR2 SVGAGI. The DNA of the CDR3 is TGTGCCAGCAGCGACAGGGACGGAATCTACGAGCAGTACTTC. Translation: CASSDRDGIYEQYF.

V and J are TRBV6-6 and TRBJ2-2; TRBD2 aligns across 7 bases. The germline CDR1 and CDR2 sequences are MNHNY and SVGAGI (reference sequence). This CDR3 is built from 14 residues. V dropped 9 bases and J dropped 0; count of bases not matched to a gene: 4. CDR3 in amino acids: CASKRDPNTGELFF. The CDR3 coding sequence is TGTGCCAGTAAGCGGGATCCGAACACCGGGGAGCTGTTTTTT.

The chain recombines TRBV28 with TRBJ1-3; TRBD1 is a possible D gene (6 bases). The length of the CDR3 is 14 residues. Trimming shortened V by 3 bases and J by 3 bases, and 9 bases separated the two germline ends. CDR1 MDHEN and CDR2 SYDVKM come from the germline V gene. CDR3 protein: CASSFLGGGNTIYF. In DNA form, the CDR3 reads TGTGCCAGCAGTTTTCTAGGGGGTGGAAACACCATATATTTT.

This clone was seen just once. The CDR3 loop is CASSMLYGSYGYTF. The CDR3 nucleotides read TGTGCCAGTAGTATGTTGTACGGGAGCTATGGCTACACCTTC. The chain carries TRBV19 and TRBJ1-2; no clear D gene. V lost 3 bases and J 4 bases, leaving 12 bases between the germline ends. The CDR3 has 14 amino acids. Germline V gives CDR1 LNHDA, CDR2 SQIVND (reference sequence). Combining the CDR3 with reference TRBV19 and TRBJ1-2 gives the whole variable domain DGGITQSPKYLFRKEGQNVTLSCEQNLNHDAMYWYRQDPGQGLRLIYYSQIVNDFQKGDIAEGYSVSREKKESFPLTVTSAQKNPTAFYLCASSMLYGSYGYTFGSGTRLTVV.

The chain recombines TRBV11-1 with TRBJ2-2; 9 nucleotides match TRBD2. The CDR3 runs 15 residues. Trimming removed 5 bases from V and 7 bases from J; junction bases left unmatched: 8. CDR1 is SGHAT and CDR2 is FQDESV in the germline V gene (reference sequence). CDR3 in amino acids: CASSLRTSADGELFF. DNA for the CDR3: TGTGCCAGCAGCCTTCGGACTAGCGCGGACGGGGAGCTGTTTTTT.

V gene TRBV7-2 combines with J gene TRBJ2-7, with TRBD2 matching over 7 bases. Germline CDR1 reads SGHTA; CDR2 reads FQGNSA. With V trimmed by 1 base and J by 2 bases, 5 bases remained unmatched. The CDR3 covers 15 residues. The CDR3 region has the DNA TGTGCCAGCAGCTTAGTAGGAGGACTAGCCTACGAGCAGTACTTC. It codes for CASSLVGGLAYEQYF.

The chain recombines TRBV7-3 with TRBJ2-1; 16 nucleotides match TRBD2. The CDR3 spans 19 residues. From germline, CDR1 is SGHTA and CDR2 FQGTGA. Trimming cost V 5 bases and J 4 bases; bases outside gene matches: 11. The CDR3 sequence is CASSIYGTSGRAGYNEQFF. The CDR3 DNA sequence: TGTGCCAGCAGCATATATGGGACTAGCGGGAGGGCCGGGTACAATGAGCAGTTCTTC.

The chain combines TRBV4-1 with TRBJ2-7; D call uncertain. The CDR3 consists of 15 residues. Trimming removed 1 base from V and 0 bases from J, with 10 bases in between. Per germline, CDR1 MGHRA and CDR2 YSYEKL. The CDR3 DNA is TGCGCCAGCAGCCAAGCTCTAACCGCCTCCTACGAGCAGTACTTC. It translates to CASSQALTASYEQYF.

The chain is built from TRBV27 and TRBJ1-1, with D tentatively TRBD1 (5 bases). The V gene lost 2 bases and the J gene lost 1 base, with 11 bases spanning the gap. This CDR3 contains 15 residues. Germline V gives CDR1 MNHEY, CDR2 SMNVEV (reference sequence). DNA of the CDR3: TGTGCCAGCAGTTTAATAGGGGCCCCGAACACTGAAGCTTTCTTT. Translation: CASSLIGAPNTEAFF.

The chain combines TRBV9 with TRBJ2-7; 9 nucleotides agree with TRBD2. V lost 4 bases and J lost 3; bases outside the gene matches: 8. Germline V gene data show CDR1 as SGDLS and CDR2 as YYNGEE. The CDR3 sequence is 15 residues long. CDR3 nucleotide sequence: TGTGCCAGCAGCCTTGGGACTAGCCCTCTCTACGAGCAGTACTTC. Its translation: CASSLGTSPLYEQYF.

V is TRBV5-1 and J is TRBJ2-7; the match to TRBD2 covers 12 bases. V lost 3 bases, J lost 6 bases, and 13 bases stayed unmatched. From germline, CDR1 is SGHRS and CDR2 YFSETQ. CDR3 length: 17 residues. CDR3 coding DNA: TGCGCCAGCAGCTCCCCCTTAGGACTAGCGGGATCTGCCGAGCAGTACTTC. This encodes CASSSPLGLAGSAEQYF.

The chain is built from TRBV19 and TRBJ1-1, with 8 bases matching TRBD1. The germline V gene encodes CDR1 LNHDA and CDR2 SQIVND (reference sequence). This CDR3 is 14 amino acids long. V lost 6 bases, J lost 4 bases, and 7 bases stayed unmatched. Here the CDR3 DNA reads TGTGCCAGTAGAGACCGACAGGGGAGCACTGAAGCTTTCTTT. Translated: CASRDRQGSTEAFF. Filled out from reference TRBV19 and TRBJ1-1, the complete variable domain reads DGGITQSPKYLFRKEGQNVTLSCEQNLNHDAMYWYRQDPGQGLRLIYYSQIVNDFQKGDIAEGYSVSREKKESFPLTVTSAQKNPTAFYLCASRDRQGSTEAFFGQGTRLTVV.

The CDR3 region is CASSIPGLPNTGELFF. Here the CDR3 DNA reads TGTGCCAGCAGCATACCGGGACTACCGAACACCGGGGAGCTGTTTTTT. The rearrangement uses TRBV5-6 and TRBJ2-2; 7 bases are shared with TRBD2. The CDR3 contains 16 residues. Germline-derived CDR1 and CDR2 are SGHDT and YYEEEE. The J segment lost 0 bases and the V segment lost 4 bases, leaving 6 bases of the junction unmatched. The full variable domain, in which reference TRBV5-6 and TRBJ2-2 provide the parts outside the CDR3, is DAGVTQSPTHLIKTRGQQVTLRCSPKSGHDTVSWYQQALGQGPQFIFQYYEEEERQRGNFPDRFSGHQFPNYSSELNVNALLLGDSALYLCASSIPGLPNTGELFFGEGSRLTVL.

CDR3 sequence (DNA): TGCAGCGTTGAAGGGGGGACAGGGATTTACGAGCAGTACTTC. As protein: CSVEGGTGIYEQYF. The V call is TRBV29-1, the J call TRBJ2-7, with 9 nucleotides matching TRBD1. This CDR3 has 14 residues. Germline V gives CDR1 SQVTM, CDR2 ANQGSEA. With V trimmed by 1 base and J by 4 bases, 5 bases remained unmatched.

This chain uses TRBV28 with TRBJ2-7; 9 bases fit TRBD2. The CDR3 length is 18 residues. The V gene end was trimmed by 5 bases and the J gene end by 4 bases; junction bases not matched to a gene: 18. Germline V gene lookup returns CDR1 MDHEN and CDR2 SYDVKM. The CDR3 spells CASSLRGYGGREEYEQYF. The CDR3 nucleotides read TGTGCCAGCAGTCTCAGGGGATACGGCGGGAGGGAAGAGTACGAGCAGTACTTC.

V and J are TRBV2 and TRBJ2-7; no clear D. This CDR3 has 11 amino acids. The germline CDR1 and CDR2 sequences are SNHLY and FYNNEI. V lost 5 bases and J 4 bases, leaving 6 bases between the germline ends. This CDR3 reads CASSSQYEQYF. The CDR3 nucleotides are TGTGCCAGCAGTTCACAATACGAGCAGTACTTC.

The chain has TRBV11-2 and TRBJ2-1; D might be TRBD2 (5 bases). The CDR3 covers 15 residues. V gave up 1 base and J gave up 0 bases, with 7 bases separating them. Looked up from germline, CDR1 is SGHAT and CDR2 is FQNNGV. CDR3 DNA sequence: TGTGCCAGCAGCTTAGCGGCGGGCTCCTACAATGAGCAGTTCTTC. As protein: CASSLAAGSYNEQFF.

The chain is built from TRBV6-5 and TRBJ2-7; TRBD2 agrees at 11 bases. Per the germline V gene, CDR1 is MNHEY and CDR2 is SVGAGI. The V gene end was trimmed by 6 bases and the J gene end by 3 bases; junction bases not matched to a gene: 7. The CDR3 has 15 amino acids. CDR3 amino acids: CASREQLAGVYEQYF. CDR3 nucleotide sequence: TGTGCCAGCAGGGAACAACTAGCGGGAGTCTACGAGCAGTACTTC.